The 9 T cell receptor beta chains listed next were all sequenced from one sample in a study of CD8 T cells in acute hepatitis C reinfection (dated by TCRdb to about 2021). Points the paper makes about the study in general: All groups showed preferential use of the TRBV04 and TRBV06 gene families, a pattern that overrepresentation in the naive pool did not explain.

The method was the immunoSEQ multiplex PCR assay. TCRdb obtained this table from immuneACCESS and retained in-frame rearrangements with V and J assigned. These tables miss some clones; where compared with another copy, unresolved V genes account for less than half of the shortfall, and the remainder is unexplained. The sample table contains roughly 1,100 clones; only one count was recorded for approximately 60% of them. In total, the top ten clones hold approximately 10% of the sample. The time point label, as the study defines it: at least 347 days after estimated infection, following spontaneous clearance. The HCV-specific TCR repertoires were analyzed directly ex vivo, and the sequenced cells were not first expanded in vitro. The input for sequencing was HCV NS3-1073 tetramer-sorted CD8+ T cells from PBMCs, taken at follow-up. The sample's cell subset or site, from its label and the paper: FACS-sorted NS3-1073 tetramer+ CD8+ T cells. The receptors were sampled from a man in his forties who spontaneously cleared hepatitis C infection.

A few counts support this clone. The rearrangement uses TRBV5-6 and TRBJ1-5, with 7 bases lining up with TRBD1. V lost 5 bases and J lost 4; bases outside the gene matches: 9. The CDR3 contains 15 residues. Looked up from germline, CDR1 is SGHDT and CDR2 is YYEEEE. CDR3 amino acids: CASSPFDRANQPQHF. In DNA, the CDR3 is TGTGCCAGCAGTCCCTTCGACAGGGCAAATCAGCCCCAGCATTTT.

The chain is built from TRBV9 and TRBJ2-1, with D unclear. The CDR3 has 11 residues. Germline V gene data show CDR1 as SGDLS and CDR2 as YYNGEE. With 2 bases removed from V and 5 bases from J, the gap between germline ends came to 2 bases. The CDR3 region is CASSVNNEQFF. For the CDR3, the DNA is TGTGCCAGCAGCGTTAACAATGAGCAGTTCTTC.

The chain recombines TRBV5-6 with TRBJ2-7, with 9 bases that match TRBD1. After removal of 3 bases from V and 2 bases from J, the junction contained 15 bases not matched to a gene. The CDR3 extends over 18 amino acids. Germline lookup yields CDR1 SGHDT and CDR2 YYEEEE. The CDR3 sequence: CASSWGTGPNLSPYEQYF. The CDR3 DNA is TGTGCCAGCAGCTGGGGGACAGGGCCTAATCTCTCCCCCTACGAGCAGTACTTC.

The chain is built from TRBV4-2 and TRBJ1-1, with D tentatively TRBD1 (6 bases). V lost 2 bases to trimming and J lost 1 base, with 20 bases between them. The CDR3 spans 18 residues. Germline CDR1 reads LGHNA; CDR2 reads YNFKEQ. CDR3 region: CASSQIVRGGSGNTEAFF. The CDR3 nucleotides read TGTGCCAGCAGCCAAATTGTTAGGGGGGGCTCGGGGAACACTGAAGCTTTCTTT.

The chain recombines TRBV6-1 with TRBJ2-2; TRBD1 matches 9 bases. The germline V gene has CDR1 MNHNS and CDR2 SASEGT. The CDR3 runs to 17 residues. V was pared by 2 bases and J by 3 bases, with 7 bases of the junction left unmatched. The CDR3 loop is CASSEFLGTGYTGELFF. The CDR3, as DNA: TGTGCCAGCAGTGAATTTCTGGGGACAGGGTACACCGGGGAGCTGTTTTTT.

V is TRBV14 and J is TRBJ1-1; a possible D gene is TRBD1 (6 bases). The CDR3 is 15 residues long. V was pared by 0 bases and J by 7 bases, with 15 bases between. Germline loops: CDR1 SGHDN, CDR2 FVKESK. The CDR3 here is CASSQDRGGAGEAFF. DNA for the CDR3: TGTGCCAGCAGCCAAGATAGGGGGGGCGCAGGTGAAGCTTTCTTT.

This clone showed up just once. The chain carries TRBV28 and TRBJ2-5; 10 bases match TRBD1. The assigned J gene may be wrong: the sequence end matches TRBJ2-7 better. The CDR3 covers 18 residues. The germline CDR1 and CDR2 sequences are MDHEN and SYDVKM. The CDR3 is CASSLRQGALDSTYEQYF. Written as DNA, the CDR3 is TGTGCCAGCAGTTTACGACAGGGGGCCCTTGATTCGACCTACGAGCAGTACTTC.

On this clone itself: The same CDR3 is also encoded by other DNA sequences in this sample. The chain couples TRBV4-2 to TRBJ1-1, with a weak D call TRBD1 (6 bases). The V and J ends lost 0 bases and 8 bases respectively, with 10 bases between them. This CDR3 has 13 residues. Germline-derived CDR1 and CDR2 are LGHNA and YNFKEQ. The chain's CDR3 is CASSQETGTEAFF. The DNA of the CDR3 is TGTGCCAGCAGCCAAGAAACCGGGACAGAAGCTTTCTTT.

The chain couples TRBV9 to TRBJ2-2, with D possibly matching TRBD2 (5 bases). The V gene lost 4 bases and the J gene lost 7 bases, with 11 bases spanning the gap. Per the germline V gene, CDR1 is SGDLS and CDR2 is YYNGEE. The CDR3 has 13 residues. CDR3 loop: CASSHVGDGELFF. In nucleotides, the CDR3 is TGTGCCAGCAGCCATGTCGGGGACGGGGAGCTGTTTTTT.